Described below is a single T cell receptor (beta chain) sequence and its context. This sample is part of a study of blood T cell repertoires in COVID-19. Turning to the study itself: The samples span acute and convalescent COVID-19 from the United States, Italy and Spain. PBMCs, B-cell-depleted T cells, or T cells provided the cDNA or gDNA that made up the material.

Per the original data handling: Nucleated cell number was recorded as an estimate derived from reference gene primer amplification. TCRdb keeps only in-frame clones here, not all; method: immunoSEQ multiplex PCR. The DNA gave D and trimming, while V, J and clone size come from that table. The repertoire consists of approximately 130,000 clones, with roughly four fifths occurring once and the leading ten covering roughly 18%. The CDR3 is made up of 21 amino acids. Assignment of participants to cohorts was predicated upon participant-reported clinical history. Sequenced material: PBMCs or T cells enriched from blood (not recorded which). The sequence came from a man aged 25-45 years who had recovered from COVID-19. This chain links TRBV7-5 with TRBJ2-6; the DNA was not used to check the table's D call, TRBD1. TRBV7-5 is classified as a pseudogene. CDR3: CARASAESGGPEISGANVLTF. CDR3 nucleotides: TGTGCCAGAGCATCGGCGGAGTCAGGGGGCCCCGAAATCTCTGGGGCCAACGTCCTGACTTTC.